This T cell receptor (beta chain) was documented in a study of T-cell memory formation after mild COVID-19. This clonotype was found a few times. This CDR3 contains 14 residues. The germline CDR1 and CDR2 sequences are SGHNT and YYREEE (reference sequence). V was cut by 1 base and J by 5 bases, with 12 bases left in between. TCRdb independently ran MiXCR on the 5' RACE reads; one entry per CDR3 protein. The table has roughly 300,000 distinct CDR3 sequences, around 15% seen once. The chain links TRBV5-4 to TRBJ2-5; D is perhaps TRBD1 (5 bases). Sequenced: PBMCs or a T cell subset sorted from them (not recorded which). The source of this sequence is a man aged 18 to 30 who had mild COVID-19 (a few samples of this study predate the infection). Cell type and time point are not known. The CDR3, as DNA: TGTGCCAGCAGCTTGAAGCAGGGTGCGGAGACCCAGTACTTC. Encoded protein: CASSLKQGAETQYF.